The 25 T cell receptor beta chains reported below all come from one sample, sequenced in a study of T cells in Graves' hyperthyroidism and ophthalmopathy. RNA transcripts gave rise to amplified TCR beta CDR3 regions. A set of HTBI primers served as the primers for a first-round RT-PCR of the TCR CDR3. TCRdb recomputed calls from the multiplex PCR reads with MiXCR, one row per CDR3 protein. This table holds about 200,000 distinct CDR3 sequences, around 17% found once. Source material: blood. These receptors came from a man in his forties or fifties with Graves' hyperthyroidism.

This clonotype was counted between two and nine times. The V call is TRBV15, the J call TRBJ1-5; the D is unclear. This CDR3 has 14 residues. Germline values: CDR1 LNHNV, CDR2 YYDKDF (reference sequence). V was clipped by 0 bases and J by 4 bases, with 7 bases between them. CDR3: CATSRDRGNQPQHF. The CDR3 DNA sequence: TGTGCCACCAGCAGAGATAGAGGGAATCAGCCCCAGCATTTT.

Comment on this clonotype: It may be a read error: a sequence one base away is much more abundant. V usage is TRBV5-5 and J usage is TRBJ1-2; 7 nucleotides match TRBD1. This CDR3 has 12 amino acids. Looked up from germline, CDR1 is SGHKS and CDR2 is YYEKEE (reference sequence). The junction had 8 bases not matched to a gene; V was cut back by 3 bases and J by 12 bases. CDR3 DNA: TGTGCCAGCAGCTCCAGACAGGGTTTGGACACCTTC. Protein product: CASSSRQGLDTF.

This clonotype was seen at least ten times. The V call is TRBV2, the J call TRBJ2-1; D unresolved. The CDR3 consists of 12 residues. Germline V gene lookup returns CDR1 SNHLY and CDR2 FYNNEI. The V and J ends lost 2 bases and 8 bases respectively, with 7 bases between them. For the CDR3, the DNA is TGTGCCAGCAGTGAACGTGGGGATGAGCAGTTCTTC. Amino acid sequence: CASSERGDEQFF.

The CDR3 DNA follows: TGTGCCAGCAGTTTCTTCAACATAGCGGGGGGGCAAGATACGCAGTATTTT. Amino acids: CASSFFNIAGGQDTQYF. This chain connects TRBV28 to TRBJ2-3, with 11 positions matching TRBD2. Germline values: CDR1 MDHEN, CDR2 SYDVKM. The CDR3 is 17 amino acids. The J segment lost 5 bases and the V segment lost 3 bases, leaving 10 bases of the junction unmatched. Combining the CDR3 with reference TRBV28 and TRBJ2-3 gives the whole variable domain DVKVTQSSRYLVKRTGEKVFLECVQDMDHENMFWYRQDPGLGLRLIYFSYDVKMKEKGDIPEGYSVSREKKERFSLILESASTNQTSMYLCASSFFNIAGGQDTQYFGPGTRLTVL.

This clonotype has more than one count but fewer than ten. An end of the junction differs from the germline gene, which may be a read error. The rearrangement links TRBV20-1 to TRBJ2-5; 7 nucleotides match TRBD2. Germline CDR1 DFQATT, CDR2 SNEGSKA (reference sequence). This CDR3 has 13 residues. CDR3 sequence reads: CSARDASGAYDHF. The CDR3 DNA reads as TGCAGTGCTAGAGATGCCAGCGGGGCCTACGATCACTTC.

At least ten counts were recorded for this clonotype. This sequence joins TRBV28 and TRBJ2-7, with D possibly matching TRBD1 (5 bases). This CDR3 region has 13 residues. Germline assignment: CDR1 MDHEN and CDR2 SYDVKM. V was pared by 5 bases and J by 6 bases, with 14 bases between. CDR3 in amino acids: CASSLTGFREQYF. CDR3 nucleotides: TGTGCCAGCAGTCTCACAGGTTTCCGCGAGCAGTACTTC.

This clonotype has a count of ten or more. CDR3 sequence reads: CSASIPSYHNEQFF. The CDR3 nucleotides are TGCAGTGCTAGCATCCCTAGCTACCACAATGAGCAGTTCTTC. V and J are TRBV20-1 and TRBJ2-1; maybe TRBD2 (5 bases). This CDR3 comprises 14 residues. V was shortened by 3 bases and J by 5 bases, with 14 bases between the two germline ends. Germline V CDR1 and CDR2: DFQATT, SNEGSKA (reference sequence).

This clonotype was found a few times. J is TRBJ1-4 and V is TRBV4-3; the D gene is possibly TRBD1 (6 bases). Germline CDR1 reads LGHNA; CDR2 reads YSLEER. This CDR3 is 17 amino acids long. Trimming left V 1 base short and J 5 bases short, with 17 bases between. The CDR3 spells CASSQGSAAGENEKLFF. CDR3 bases: TGCGCCAGCAGCCAAGGTAGTGCGGCAGGGGAAAATGAAAAACTGTTTTTT.

The sample holds many counts of this clonotype. The chain links TRBV2 to TRBJ2-5, with D perhaps TRBD2 (6 bases). CDR1 and CDR2 (germline): SNHLY, FYNNEI. Trimming pared 6 bases from V and 5 bases from J, leaving 19 bases between. The CDR3 spans 15 residues. The CDR3 spells CASSRGSAAGETQYF. For the CDR3, the DNA is TGTGCCAGCAGCCGAGGGTCAGCCGCGGGGGAGACCCAGTACTTC.

The chain uses TRBV7-8 and TRBJ2-5; 8 nucleotides align to TRBD2. Germline V gene data show CDR1 as SGHVS and CDR2 as FQNEAQ. The CDR3 covers 17 residues. Germline trimming cut 5 bases from V and 3 bases from J; bases unmatched to any gene: 14. In nucleotides, the CDR3 is TGTGCCAGCAGCGGGAGGGGACTAGTCTCGCCCGAAGAGACCCAGTACTTC. Translation: CASSGRGLVSPEETQYF.

This clonotype was seen ten or more times. This chain connects TRBV20-1 to TRBJ1-1, with D perhaps matching TRBD1 (6 bases). The CDR3 length is 14 residues. Trimming pared 2 bases from V and 4 bases from J, leaving 14 bases between. Germline loops: CDR1 DFQATT, CDR2 SNEGSKA (reference sequence). In DNA form, the CDR3 reads TGCAGTGCTAGATTCATACAGGGAGGCACTGAAGCTTTCTTT. Translated: CSARFIQGGTEAFF.

In this sample, this clonotype turned up many times. The V call is TRBV13, the J call TRBJ2-7; D is uncertain. The germline V gene encodes CDR1 PRHDT and CDR2 FYEKMQ (reference sequence). This CDR3 has 16 residues. V was shortened by 5 bases and J by 3 bases, with 20 bases between the two germline ends. As DNA, the CDR3 is TGTGCCAGCAGCCCGTCCTTCCCAATGGCCTTCTACGAGCAGTACTTC. Protein sequence: CASSPSFPMAFYEQYF.

This clonotype was counted ten times or more. The rearrangement uses TRBV29-1 and TRBJ1-1, with 10 nucleotides matching TRBD1. V lost 6 bases, J lost 1 base, and 11 bases stayed unmatched. Germline loops: CDR1 SQVTM, CDR2 ANQGSEA. The length of the CDR3 is 16 residues. The CDR3 here is CSVGFPGQGRNTEAFF. In nucleotides, the CDR3 is TGCAGCGTGGGGTTCCCGGGACAGGGGAGGAACACTGAAGCTTTCTTT.

This clonotype was seen repeatedly, ten times or more. This rearrangement joins TRBV28 to TRBJ2-3; 7 bases are a match to TRBD1. CDR1 and CDR2 from the germline V gene are MDHEN and SYDVKM. This CDR3 has 15 residues. Unmatched junction bases numbered 7, after V lost 5 bases and J lost 2 bases. CDR3 region: CASSPLDRITDTQYF. The CDR3, as DNA: TGTGCCAGCAGTCCCTTGGACAGGATCACAGATACGCAGTATTTT. The whole variable domain, remainder taken from reference TRBV28 and TRBJ2-3, is DVKVTQSSRYLVKRTGEKVFLECVQDMDHENMFWYRQDPGLGLRLIYFSYDVKMKEKGDIPEGYSVSREKKERFSLILESASTNQTSMYLCASSPLDRITDTQYFGPGTRLTVL.

This clonotype was seen only once. This could be a read error, since a much larger clone is one nucleotide away. The chain couples TRBV7-9 to TRBJ1-1; weak D call: TRBD1 (6 bases). The CDR3 runs 15 residues. Per the germline V gene, CDR1 is SEHNR and CDR2 is FQNEAQ (reference sequence). The CDR3 protein is CVSSLWTEPNTEAFF. In DNA, the CDR3 is TGTGTCAGCAGCCTATGGACAGAACCGAACACTGAAGCTTTCTTT.

The chain couples TRBV19 to TRBJ2-2, with 8 bases lining up with TRBD1. The CDR3 runs to 17 residues. V was clipped by 4 bases and J by 2 bases; unmatched bases: 9. Per germline, CDR1 LNHDA and CDR2 SQIVND (reference sequence). CDR3 coding DNA: TGTGCCAGTAGTAAACTAGGACAGGGATTCAACACCGGGGAGCTGTTTTTT. This translates into CASSKLGQGFNTGELFF.

This clonotype has at least ten counts. The chain couples TRBV4-2 to TRBJ1-6; D may be TRBD1 (5 bases). The V and J ends lost 1 base and 9 bases respectively, with 13 bases between them. This CDR3 contains 15 residues. Germline assignment: CDR1 LGHNA and CDR2 YNFKEQ. This CDR3 reads CASSQGGGWGSPLHF. CDR3 coding DNA: TGTGCCAGCAGCCAAGGTGGGGGGTGGGGTTCACCCCTCCACTTT.

The count of this clonotype is one. The V gene is TRBV7-2, the J gene TRBJ1-3; the D is unclear. Germline V CDR1 and CDR2: SGHTA, FQGNSA. The CDR3 totals 13 residues. The ends were cut back, 4 bases at V and 1 base at J, with 5 bases in the middle. The CDR3 nucleotides read TGTGCCAGCAGCTCCCCTTCTGGAAACACCATATATTTT. Residues: CASSSPSGNTIYF.

The sample holds many counts of this clonotype. As DNA, the CDR3 is TGTGCCAGCAACAAGGGGGACAGCAAAGATCAGCCCCAGCATTTT. This codes for CASNKGDSKDQPQHF. The chain uses TRBV7-9 and TRBJ1-5, with 7 bases fitting TRBD1. Per the germline V gene, CDR1 is SEHNR and CDR2 is FQNEAQ (reference sequence). The CDR3 contains 15 residues. V dropped 7 bases and J dropped 5; count of bases not matched to a gene: 11. Full variable domain (rest looked up from reference TRBV7-9 and TRBJ1-5): DTGVSQNPRHKITKRGQNVTFRCDPISEHNRLYWYRQTLGQGPEFLTYFQNEAQLEKSRLLSDRFSAERPKGSFSTLEIQRTEQGDSAMYLCASNKGDSKDQPQHFGDGTRLSIL.

V and J are TRBV5-4 and TRBJ2-2; 7 positions match TRBD1. The CDR3 has 14 residues. The V and J ends lost 4 bases and 7 bases, in that order; junction bases with no gene match: 7. Germline CDR1 SGHNT, CDR2 YYREEE (reference sequence). The DNA for the CDR3 is TGTGCCAGCAGCGGAAGACAGGGATACGGGGAGCTGTTTTTT. This codes for CASSGRQGYGELFF.

This clonotype was counted many times. In DNA, the CDR3 is TGCAGTGCTGGACTAGCGGGGGAGACCCAGTACTTC. Translating it yields CSAGLAGETQYF. The chain has TRBV20-1 and TRBJ2-5; 12 positions match TRBD2. The CDR3 contains 12 residues. V was pared by 5 bases and J by 5 bases, with 0 bases of the junction left unmatched. Germline V CDR1 and CDR2: DFQATT, SNEGSKA (reference sequence).

The CDR3, as DNA: TGTGCCAGCTCACCAGTCGGGTCAAGCAATCAGCCCCAGCATTTT. As protein: CASSPVGSSNQPQHF. The rearrangement links TRBV18 to TRBJ1-5; the D is unclear. Germline values: CDR1 KGHSH, CDR2 LQKENI. The CDR3 spans 15 residues. V shed 2 bases and J shed 1 base, with 9 bases lying between them.

This clonotype has ten or more counts. The chain recombines TRBV11-2 with TRBJ1-1, with D perhaps matching TRBD1 (5 bases). The CDR3 spans 14 residues. The germline V gene has CDR1 SGHAT and CDR2 FQNNGV. Trimming cost V 2 bases and J 1 base, with 8 bases left between them. The CDR3 sequence: CASSLRGENTEAFF. The CDR3 DNA reads as TGTGCCAGCAGCTTAAGGGGAGAGAACACTGAAGCTTTCTTT.

This clonotype was counted many times. This chain links TRBV7-9 with TRBJ2-7; weak D call: TRBD2 (5 bases). This CDR3 has 13 residues. Per germline, CDR1 SEHNR and CDR2 FQNEAQ (reference sequence). With 3 bases removed from V and 9 bases from J, the gap between germline ends came to 15 bases. For the CDR3, the DNA is TGTGCCAGCAGCTTGAATGGGGAGATCGGGCAGTACTTC. This encodes CASSLNGEIGQYF.

This clonotype was seen repeatedly, ten times or more. V gene TRBV20-1 combines with J gene TRBJ2-3, with 11 bases fitting TRBD2. With 0 bases clipped from V and 4 bases from J, the junction kept 6 bases outside the gene matches. The germline V gene encodes CDR1 DFQATT and CDR2 SNEGSKA (reference sequence). The CDR3 totals 16 residues. This CDR3 reads CSARDFLAGGSDTQYF. Written as DNA, the CDR3 is TGCAGTGCTAGAGATTTCCTAGCGGGGGGTTCAGATACGCAGTATTTT.